These T cell receptor beta chains were read from a single sample in a study of T cell clones after liver transplantation. Some clones are missing from TCRdb's copy, which holds only in-frame ones; the method was immunoSEQ multiplex PCR. The table has under 130,000 clones, about 81% seen once. The sample in question was CD4+ T cells from blood, obtained about 50 months after liver transplant. The source of these receptors is a human patient who received a liver transplant. Some T cells may arise from the graft donor. The CDR3 runs from the conserved cysteine through the conserved F or W. D genes are given only for firm matches. Where a row states a size, it is once, few, many or the class of an expanded clone; other rows omit it.

size,J,V,D,DNA,CDR3
NA,TRBJ1-1,TRBV5-4,NA,TGTGCCAGCAGTCCTCCGGGACTCAACACTGAAGCTTTCTTT,CASSPPGLNTEAFF
NA,TRBJ1-1,TRBV19,NA,TGTGCCAGTAGTCCCTTCGGCCTGAACACTGAAGCTTTCTTT,CASSPFGLNTEAFF
NA,TRBJ2-7,TRBV4-2,TRBD2,TGTGCCAGCAGCTTGACTAGCGGGGCCCCCTACGAGCAGTACTTC,CASSLTSGAPYEQYF
NA,TRBJ1-5,TRBV2,NA,TGTGCCAGCAGTGTGGGGGGTCAGCCCCAGCATTTT,CASSVGGQPQHF
NA,TRBJ2-7,TRBV7-6,TRBD1,TGTGCCAGCAGCCAGAGGCAGGGGGCCGTCTACGAGCAGTACTTC,CASSQRQGAVYEQYF
NA,TRBJ1-3,TRBV4-2,NA,TGTGCCAGCAGCCAAGATTTCAGCTCTGGAAACACCATATATTTT,CASSQDFSSGNTIYF
NA,TRBJ1-3,TRBV12-5,TRBD1,TGTGCTAGTGGTTTCCGAGGGGGCCTAGGCTCTGGAAACACCATATATTTT,CASGFRGGLGSGNTIYF
once,TRBJ2-2,TRBV7-8,NA,TGTGCCAGCAGCTTAGTCGGGACACCTCTCACCGGGGAGCTGTTTTTT,CASSLVGTPLTGELFF
NA,TRBJ1-4,TRBV11-1,NA,TGTGCCAGCAGCTTACAGGGCCTCCAGGAAAAACTGTTTTTT,CASSLQGLQEKLFF
NA,TRBJ2-7,TRBV27,TRBD1,TGTGCCAGCAGAAGACAGGGCTCCTACGAGCAGTACTTC,CASRRQGSYEQYF
NA,TRBJ1-1,TRBV5-1,NA,TGCGCCAGCAGCTTGGGACAGGCGTTCGGGAACACTGAAGCTTTCTTT,CASSLGQAFGNTEAFF
once,TRBJ1-5,TRBV19,NA,TGTGCCAGTAGTATTGAGGGGAGAGGCAATCAGCCCCAGCATTTT,CASSIEGRGNQPQHF
NA,TRBJ1-1,TRBV5-6,NA,TGTGCCAGCAGCTTGGTCCGGGGCCAAGAAAACACTGAAGCTTTCTTT,CASSLVRGQENTEAFF
NA,TRBJ1-2,TRBV28,NA,TGTGCCAGCAGTTTAAGGCCTCACAACTATGGCTACACCTTC,CASSLRPHNYGYTF
NA,TRBJ2-7,TRBV6-1,TRBD1,TGTGCCAGCAGTGACAGGGTCGGGCGTTCTGGGACAGGGCGAGACTACGAGCAGTACTTC,CASSDRVGRSGTGRDYEQYF
NA,TRBJ2-7,TRBV5-5,TRBD2,TGTGCCAGCAGCCCCGGGACTAGCGTTAGTAAGCAGTACTTC,CASSPGTSVSKQYF
NA,TRBJ1-2,TRBV15,NA,TGTGCCACCAGCAGAGACCCGACAGCTAACTATGGCTACACCTTC,CATSRDPTANYGYTF
few,TRBJ1-4,TRBV6-5,NA,TGTGCCAGCAGTCCTCGCCGAAAGGATGAAAAACTGTTTTTT,CASSPRRKDEKLFF
few,TRBJ2-1,TRBV2,TRBD1,TGTGCCAGCAGGACAGGGAATGAGCAGTTCTTC,CASRTGNEQFF
NA,TRBJ1-1,TRBV2,NA,TGTGCCAGCAGTGACCGCCAGTTAATTGCTTTCTTT,CASSDRQLIAFF
NA,TRBJ1-6,TRBV6-5,TRBD1,TGTGCCAGCAGTTACTCGAAAGGGGGCAATTCACCCCTCCACTTT,CASSYSKGGNSPLHF
NA,TRBJ1-5,TRBV18,NA,TGTGCCAGCTCACCCTTACCAGGAGGACCAAATAGCAATCAGCCCCAGCATTTT,CASSPLPGGPNSNQPQHF
NA,TRBJ2-7,TRBV9,NA,TGTGCCAGCAGCGCCCGGGCAGCCTACGAGCAGTACTTC,CASSARAAYEQYF
NA,TRBJ2-1,TRBV19,TRBD2,TGTGCCAGTAGTATAGCTCGGCTAGCGGGGGACGGCGACAATGAGCAGTTCTTC,CASSIARLAGDGDNEQFF
NA,TRBJ2-1,TRBV5-6,TRBD2,TGTGCCAGCAGCTTGGTCCCCCTACTAGCGGGGGGGCTAAATGAGCAGTTCTTC,CASSLVPLLAGGLNEQFF
NA,TRBJ1-1,TRBV18,NA,TGTGCCAGCTCCTCTCCGGAGGGACTGGGGAACACTGAAGCTTTCTTT,CASSSPEGLGNTEAFF
few,TRBJ2-7,TRBV4-1,NA,TGCGCCAGCAGCTCATTGACGGATACCTACGAGCAGTACTTC,CASSSLTDTYEQYF
NA,TRBJ2-2,TRBV18,NA,TGTGCCGGCCGACAGCACCTAAGGACCGGGGAGCTGTTTTTT,CAGRQHLRTGELFF
few,TRBJ2-5,TRBV6-6,TRBD1,TGTGCCAGCAGGGCAGGACAGGGTAGTGTAGAGACCCAGTACTTC,CASRAGQGSVETQYF
NA,TRBJ2-2,TRBV2,NA,TGTGCCAGCAGTGCCTATCGACGGGATACCGGGGAGCTGTTTTTT,CASSAYRRDTGELFF
NA,TRBJ2-3,TRBV6-4,NA,TGTGCCAGCAGTGAGTTTGGACTAAGCACAGATACGCAGTATTTT,CASSEFGLSTDTQYF
NA,TRBJ2-3,TRBV28,TRBD1,TGTGCCAGCAGCGGGACAGGGGGCACAGATACGCAGTATTTT,CASSGTGGTDTQYF
once,TRBJ2-1,TRBV7-2,NA,TGTGCCAGCAGAAGGGGGCGGGAGGACCTCAATGAGCAGTTCTTC,CASRRGREDLNEQFF
NA,TRBJ2-3,TRBV11-3,NA,TGTGCCAGCAGCTTCCCCGGGACAGATACGCAGTATTTT,CASSFPGTDTQYF
NA,TRBJ2-5,TRBV5-6,TRBD2,TGTGCCAGCAGCTTGTCTAGACTAGCGGCGTCCGAGACCCAGTACTTC,CASSLSRLAASETQYF
NA,TRBJ2-5,TRBV7-9,TRBD1,TGTGCCAGCAGCGAGGTGGTAACGGACAGGGCACAAGAGACCCAGTACTTC,CASSEVVTDRAQETQYF
NA,TRBJ1-1,TRBV2,NA,TGTGCCAGCACTAACAGCGTCAACACTGAAGCTTTCTTT,CASTNSVNTEAFF
NA,TRBJ2-7,TRBV7-2,TRBD1,TGTGCCAGCAGCAAACCGCAGGGGGCTTACTACGAGCAGTACTTC,CASSKPQGAYYEQYF
NA,TRBJ2-3,TRBV2,NA,TGTGCCAGCAGCTGGCAAGATACGCAGTATTTT,CASSWQDTQYF
NA,TRBJ2-7,TRBV30,NA,TGTGCCTGGAGTGTACATTTGGGGGCCTACGAGCAGTACTTC,CAWSVHLGAYEQYF
NA,TRBJ2-1,TRBV7-6,NA,TGTGCCAGCAGCCTCCAGCGAACGGGTGGGAATGAGCAGTTCTTC,CASSLQRTGGNEQFF
NA,TRBJ1-5,TRBV2,TRBD1,TGTGCCAGCAAAAACGACAGGGGAGGCAATCAGCCCCAGCATTTT,CASKNDRGGNQPQHF
NA,TRBJ1-6,TRBV5-1,NA,TGCGCCAGCAGCACCGGAGATACTTATTTACCCCTCCACTTT,CASSTGDTYLPLHF
NA,TRBJ2-7,TRBV6-6,TRBD2,TGTGCCAGCAGTAAAGAGGGGGCTAGCGGGAGGTACGAGCAGTACTTC,CASSKEGASGRYEQYF
NA,TRBJ2-2,TRBV6-6,NA,TGTGCCAGCAGTTTTGGTGGCGGCTTGGGGGAGCTGTTTTTT,CASSFGGGLGELFF
NA,TRBJ2-5,TRBV18,NA,TGTGCCAGCTCACCACCCCCCCTTCCGCTCTCCCAAGAGACCCAGTACTTC,CASSPPPLPLSQETQYF
NA,TRBJ2-1,TRBV30,NA,TGTGCCTGGAGTTCCTCGGGACCCCCGATCTTC,CAWSSSGPPIF
NA,TRBJ2-2,TRBV7-2,NA,TGTGCCAGCAGCCGAGCTAGCAACACCGGGGAGCTGTTTTTT,CASSRASNTGELFF